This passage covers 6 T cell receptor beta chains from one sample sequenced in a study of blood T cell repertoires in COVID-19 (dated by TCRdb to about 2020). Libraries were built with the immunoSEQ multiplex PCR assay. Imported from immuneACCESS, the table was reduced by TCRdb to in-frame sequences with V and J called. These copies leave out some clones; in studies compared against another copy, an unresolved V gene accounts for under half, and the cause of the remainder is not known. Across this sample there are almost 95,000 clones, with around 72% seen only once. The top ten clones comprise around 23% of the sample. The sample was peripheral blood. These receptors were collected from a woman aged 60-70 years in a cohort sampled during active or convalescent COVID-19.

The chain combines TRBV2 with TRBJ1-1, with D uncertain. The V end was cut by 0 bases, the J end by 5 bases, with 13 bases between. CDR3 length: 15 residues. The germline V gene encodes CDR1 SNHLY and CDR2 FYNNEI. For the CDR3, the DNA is TGTGCCAGCAGTGAAGCTCTCGTCGGGAGGACTGAAGCTTTCTTT. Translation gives CASSEALVGRTEAFF. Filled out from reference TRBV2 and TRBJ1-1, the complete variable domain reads EPEVTQTPSHQVTQMGQEVILRCVPISNHLYFYWYRQILGQKVEFLVSFYNNEISEKSEIFDDQFSVERPDGSNFTLKIRSTKLEDSAMYFCASSEALVGRTEAFFGQGTRLTVV.

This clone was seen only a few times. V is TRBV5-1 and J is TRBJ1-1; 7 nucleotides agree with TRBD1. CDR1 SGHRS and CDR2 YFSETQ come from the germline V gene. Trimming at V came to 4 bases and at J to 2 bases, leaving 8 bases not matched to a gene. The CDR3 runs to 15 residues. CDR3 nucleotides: TGCGCCAGCAGCCCGCAGACAGGGTTAAACACTGAAGCTTTCTTT. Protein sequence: CASSPQTGLNTEAFF.

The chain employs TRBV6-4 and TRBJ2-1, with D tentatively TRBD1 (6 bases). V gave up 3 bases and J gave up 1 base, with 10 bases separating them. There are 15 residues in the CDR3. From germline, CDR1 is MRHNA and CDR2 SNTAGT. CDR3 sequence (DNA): TGTGCCAGCAGTGATGGTCAGGGGTCCTACAATGAGCAGTTCTTC. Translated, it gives CASSDGQGSYNEQFF.

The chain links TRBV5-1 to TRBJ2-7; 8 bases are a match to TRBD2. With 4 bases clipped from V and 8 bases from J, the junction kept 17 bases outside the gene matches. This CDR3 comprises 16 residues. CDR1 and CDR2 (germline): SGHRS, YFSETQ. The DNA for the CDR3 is TGCGCCAGCAGCCTCGCGGGGGGTCGAGGGGTGATGAAGCAGTACTTC. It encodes CASSLAGGRGVMKQYF.

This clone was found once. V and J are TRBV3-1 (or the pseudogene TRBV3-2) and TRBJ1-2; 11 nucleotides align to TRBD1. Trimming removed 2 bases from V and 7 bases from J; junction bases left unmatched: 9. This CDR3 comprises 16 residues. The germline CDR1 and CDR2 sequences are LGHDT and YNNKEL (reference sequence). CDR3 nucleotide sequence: TGTGCCAGCAGCCAACAACCGGGACAGGGGGTTGGTGGCTACACCTTC. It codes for CASSQQPGQGVGGYTF.

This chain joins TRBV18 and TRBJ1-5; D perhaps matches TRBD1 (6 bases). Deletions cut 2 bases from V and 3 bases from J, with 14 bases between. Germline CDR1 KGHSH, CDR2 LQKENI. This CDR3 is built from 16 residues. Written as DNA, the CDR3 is TGTGCCAGCTCACCAGGAGGACAGATATACAATCAGCCCCAGCATTTT. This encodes CASSPGGQIYNQPQHF. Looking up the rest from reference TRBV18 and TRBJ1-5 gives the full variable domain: NAGVMQNPRHLVRRRGQEARLRCSPMKGHSHVYWYRQLPEEGLKFMVYLQKENIIDESGMPKERFSAEFPKEGPSILRIQQVVRGDSAAYFCASSPGGQIYNQPQHFGDGTRLSIL.